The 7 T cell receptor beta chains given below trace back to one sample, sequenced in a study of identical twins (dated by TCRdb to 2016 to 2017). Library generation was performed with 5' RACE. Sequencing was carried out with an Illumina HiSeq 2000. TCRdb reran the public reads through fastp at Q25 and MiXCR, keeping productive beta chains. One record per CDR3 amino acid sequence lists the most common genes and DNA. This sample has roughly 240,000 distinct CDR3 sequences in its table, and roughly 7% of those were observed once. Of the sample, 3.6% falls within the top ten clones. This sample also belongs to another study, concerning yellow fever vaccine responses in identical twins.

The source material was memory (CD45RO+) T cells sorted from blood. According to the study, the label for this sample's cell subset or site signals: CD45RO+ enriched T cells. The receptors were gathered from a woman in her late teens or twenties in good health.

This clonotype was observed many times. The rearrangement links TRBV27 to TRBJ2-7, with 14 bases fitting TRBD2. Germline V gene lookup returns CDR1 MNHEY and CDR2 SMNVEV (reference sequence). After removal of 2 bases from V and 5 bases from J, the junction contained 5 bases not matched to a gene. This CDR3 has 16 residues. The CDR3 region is CASSLLGLAGVHEQYF. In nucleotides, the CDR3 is TGTGCCAGCAGTTTACTGGGACTAGCGGGAGTTCACGAGCAGTACTTC.

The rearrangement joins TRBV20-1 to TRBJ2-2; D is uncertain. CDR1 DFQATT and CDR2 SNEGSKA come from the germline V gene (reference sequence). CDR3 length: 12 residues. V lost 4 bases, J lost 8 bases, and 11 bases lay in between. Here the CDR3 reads CSAKDTAGELFF. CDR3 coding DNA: TGCAGTGCTAAAGATACAGCTGGGGAGCTGTTTTTT.

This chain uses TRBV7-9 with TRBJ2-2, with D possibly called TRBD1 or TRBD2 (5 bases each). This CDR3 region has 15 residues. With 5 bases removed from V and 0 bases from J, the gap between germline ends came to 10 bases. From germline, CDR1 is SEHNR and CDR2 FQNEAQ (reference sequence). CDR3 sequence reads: CASSPWGTNTGELFF. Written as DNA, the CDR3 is TGTGCCAGCAGCCCTTGGGGGACGAACACCGGGGAGCTGTTTTTT.

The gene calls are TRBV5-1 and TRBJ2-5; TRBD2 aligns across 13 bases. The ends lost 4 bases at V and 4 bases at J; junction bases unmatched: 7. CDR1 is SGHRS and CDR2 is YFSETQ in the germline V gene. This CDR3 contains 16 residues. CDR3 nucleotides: TGCGCCAGCAGCACTAGCGGGGGGGCCGCCGTAGAGACCCAGTACTTC. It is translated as CASSTSGGAAVETQYF.

DNA of the CDR3: TGCGCCAGCAGCCCCCCACTAGCGGGGGGGCCCGGGGAGCTGTTTTTT. It is translated as CASSPPLAGGPGELFF. The chain joins TRBV4-1 to TRBJ2-2, with 13 bases aligning to TRBD2. Per germline, CDR1 MGHRA and CDR2 YSYEKL. This CDR3 contains 16 residues. V lost 4 bases and J lost 6; bases outside the gene matches: 5.

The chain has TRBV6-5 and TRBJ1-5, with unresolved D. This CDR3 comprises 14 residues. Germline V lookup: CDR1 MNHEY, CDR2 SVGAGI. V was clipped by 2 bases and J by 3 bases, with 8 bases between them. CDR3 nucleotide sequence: TGTGCCAGCAGTTACATCCAGCCCAATCAGCCCCAGCATTTT. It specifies CASSYIQPNQPQHF.

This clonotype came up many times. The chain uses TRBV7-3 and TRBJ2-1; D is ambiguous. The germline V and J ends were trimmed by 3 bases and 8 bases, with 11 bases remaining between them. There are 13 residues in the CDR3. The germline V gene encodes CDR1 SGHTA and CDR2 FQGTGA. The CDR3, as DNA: TGTGCCAGCAGCTTCACACCTAGGGATGAGCAGTTCTTC. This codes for CASSFTPRDEQFF. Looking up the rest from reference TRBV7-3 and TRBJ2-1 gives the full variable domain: GAGVSQTPSNKVTEKGKYVELRCDPISGHTALYWYRQSLGQGPEFLIYFQGTGAADDSGLPNDRFFAVRPEGSVSTLKIQRTERGDSAVYLCASSFTPRDEQFFGPGTRLTVL.